Presented here are 15 T cell receptor beta chains from one specimen sequenced in a study of PD-1 and CTLA-4 blockade in melanoma. Assay used: immunoSEQ multiplex PCR; TCRdb lists only in-frame clones, some missing. The data hold some 15,000 clones, with around 70% observed a single time. The starting material was CD8+ T cells from peripheral blood, obtained before anti-PD-1 treatment. The receptors come from a human donor with melanoma.

V and J are TRBV6-5 and TRBJ2-7; no clear D gene. This CDR3 is built from 11 residues. Trimming removed 6 bases from V and 6 bases from J, with 9 bases in between. The germline CDR1 and CDR2 sequences are MNHEY and SVGAGI. The CDR3 protein is CASSLGSEQYF. Here the CDR3 DNA reads TGTGCCAGCAGCCTAGGGTCCGAGCAGTACTTC.

The chain recombines TRBV5-4 with TRBJ1-2; 10 positions match TRBD1. The CDR3 has 14 amino acids. The V segment lost 4 bases and the J segment 6 bases; nucleotides outside the gene matches: 6. Germline lookup yields CDR1 SGHNT and CDR2 YYREEE (reference sequence). The CDR3 nucleotides read TGTGCCAGCAGCGGTCCCGGGACAGGGGATGGCTACACCTTC. It is translated as CASSGPGTGDGYTF.

This clone has more than one count but fewer than ten. The V gene is TRBV4-1, the J gene TRBJ1-5; D is possibly TRBD1 (6 bases). The CDR3 has 14 amino acids. From germline, CDR1 is MGHRA and CDR2 YSYEKL. Trimming left V 0 bases short and J 4 bases short, with 7 bases between. The CDR3 sequence: CASSQETGNQPQHF. As DNA, the CDR3 is TGCGCCAGCAGCCAAGAAACAGGGAATCAGCCCCAGCATTTT.

CDR3 in amino acids: CASRSGTGSDWGEQYF. Written as DNA, the CDR3 is TGTGCCAGCAGGTCCGGGACAGGATCTGACTGGGGCGAGCAGTACTTC. The chain employs TRBV6-6 and TRBJ2-7; 8 bases are shared with TRBD1. The V and J ends lost 6 bases and 6 bases, in that order; junction bases with no gene match: 16. Germline CDR1 reads MNHNY; CDR2 reads SVGAGI (reference sequence). The CDR3 has 16 residues.

This clone was counted only a few times. V and J are TRBV5-4 and TRBJ2-1; 14 positions match TRBD2. This CDR3 has 15 amino acids. The germline gives CDR1 SGHNT, CDR2 YYREEE (reference sequence). Losses at the gene ends were 2 bases for V and 8 bases for J; bases not matched to a gene: 3. The CDR3 loop is CASSFGTSGSHEQFF. DNA for the CDR3: TGTGCCAGCAGCTTCGGGACTAGCGGGAGCCATGAGCAGTTCTTC.

The rearrangement uses TRBV2 and TRBJ2-3; D may correspond to TRBD1 or TRBD2 (5 bases each). The V gene's germline CDR1 is SNHLY and CDR2 FYNNEI. The CDR3 contains 17 residues. The V gene lost 2 bases and the J gene lost 5 bases, with 20 bases spanning the gap. The CDR3 loop reads CASSELPGSVYGDTQYF. DNA for the CDR3: TGTGCCAGCAGTGAATTGCCAGGGAGTGTGTATGGAGATACGCAGTATTTT.

By share, this clone ranks as medium-sized. This chain uses TRBV3-1 (or the pseudogene TRBV3-2) with TRBJ1-1; 7 bases are shared with TRBD1. The trim removed 1 base at V and 3 bases at J, leaving 8 bases unmatched. The CDR3 spans 16 residues. Germline V lookup: CDR1 LGHDT, CDR2 YNNKEL (reference sequence). The CDR3 region has the DNA TGTGCCAGCAGCCAAGGGACAGGACGTCGGTACACTGAAGCTTTCTTT. Translation: CASSQGTGRRYTEAFF.

The rearrangement links TRBV5-5 to TRBJ2-1; D ambiguous. With 0 bases removed from V and 0 bases from J, the gap between germline ends came to 7 bases. The CDR3 has 15 residues. The germline V gene encodes CDR1 SGHKS and CDR2 YYEKEE (reference sequence). The CDR3 region has the DNA TGTGCCAGCAGCTTGGACGGTAGCTCCTACAATGAGCAGTTCTTC. This sequence encodes CASSLDGSSYNEQFF.

The genes are TRBV27 and TRBJ2-3; the D gene is possibly TRBD1 (5 bases). The CDR3 length is 13 residues. Trimming pared 8 bases from V and 4 bases from J, leaving 13 bases between. In germline, CDR1 is MNHEY, CDR2 SMNVEV (reference sequence). In DNA form, the CDR3 reads TGTGCCAGCGGAAAATTACAGGCAGATACGCAGTATTTT. This gives the protein CASGKLQADTQYF.

The V call is TRBV29-1, the J call TRBJ2-3, with 12 nucleotides matching TRBD2. J was trimmed by 3 bases and V by 6 bases; bases with no gene match: 7. Germline loops: CDR1 SQVTM, CDR2 ANQGSEA. The CDR3 sequence is 15 residues long. Written as DNA, the CDR3 is TGCAGCGTCGAGACTAGCGGGGGTATGACAGATACGCAGTATTTT. This codes for CSVETSGGMTDTQYF.

The rearrangement links TRBV29-1 to TRBJ2-7; TRBD1 matches at 8 bases. V was clipped by 7 bases and J by 0 bases; unmatched bases: 8. CDR1 is SQVTM, CDR2 ANQGSEA, per germline. The CDR3 is 14 residues long. The CDR3 loop is CSATGTGDSYEQYF. CDR3 DNA: TGCAGCGCTACCGGGACAGGCGACTCCTACGAGCAGTACTTC.

This chain links TRBV27 with TRBJ2-2; 8 nucleotides line up with TRBD2. Germline V gene lookup returns CDR1 MNHEY and CDR2 SMNVEV (reference sequence). The CDR3 has 15 residues. V gave up 2 bases and J gave up 6 bases; unmatched junction bases: 5. As DNA, the CDR3 is TGTGCCAGCAGTTTAGGGCCAGCGGGAGCCGGGGAGCTGTTTTTT. Translated, it gives CASSLGPAGAGELFF.

The genes are TRBV24-1 and TRBJ2-1; D is unclear. Trimming took off 5 bases at V and 4 bases at J, with 5 bases between the two ends. The CDR3 loop spans 12 amino acids. Germline CDR1 reads KGHDR; CDR2 reads SFDVKD. CDR3 in DNA: TGTGCCACCAGTGCAGGTTACAATGAGCAGTTCTTC. Its protein product is CATSAGYNEQFF.

This chain uses TRBV30 with TRBJ1-1; D remains unclear. V was clipped by 2 bases and J by 1 base, with 8 bases between them. Germline V CDR1 and CDR2: GTSNPN, SVGIG (reference sequence). This CDR3 region has 13 residues. The CDR3 DNA is TGTGCCTGGAGTCCCTCAGGGAACACTGAAGCTTTCTTT. The encoded protein is CAWSPSGNTEAFF. The full variable domain, completed using reference TRBV30 and TRBJ1-1, is SQTIHQWPATLVQPVGSPLSLECTVEGTSNPNLYWYRQAAGRGLQLLFYSVGIGQISSEVPQNLSASRPQDRQFILSSKKLLLSDSGFYLCAWSPSGNTEAFFGQGTRLTVV.

The V call is TRBV24-1, the J call TRBJ1-5; D is uncertain. Trimming removed 2 bases at V and 4 bases at J, with 11 bases between. This CDR3 comprises 15 residues. Germline-derived CDR1 and CDR2 are KGHDR and SFDVKD. CDR3 sequence reads: CATSDSARLNQPQHF. The CDR3 region has the DNA TGTGCCACCAGTGATTCGGCCAGGCTGAATCAGCCCCAGCATTTT.